Below are 19 T cell receptor beta chains sequenced from a single sample in a study of radiotherapy plus CTLA-4 blockade in lung cancer. TCRdb's copy holds only in-frame clones and misses some; the assay was immunoSEQ multiplex PCR. The sample lists roughly 66,000 clones; approximately 83% were seen once. This specimen was peripheral blood, taken from a patient treated with radiotherapy plus ipilimumab. These receptors all stem from a human donor with non-small cell lung cancer who had a partial response to radiotherapy plus ipilimumab.

The chain is built from TRBV18 and TRBJ2-5; the match to TRBD1 covers 7 bases. Germline CDR1 reads KGHSH; CDR2 reads LQKENI. The CDR3 runs to 11 residues. Trimming cost V 9 bases and J 4 bases; bases outside gene matches: 2. The CDR3 reads CASRTGETQYF. The CDR3 nucleotides are TGTGCCAGTAGGACAGGAGAGACCCAGTACTTC. Supplemented by reference TRBV18 and TRBJ2-5, the full variable domain reads NAGVMQNPRHLVRRRGQEARLRCSPMKGHSHVYWYRQLPEEGLKFMVYLQKENIIDESGMPKERFSAEFPKEGPSILRIQQVVRGDSAAYFCASRTGETQYFGPGTRLLVL.

The chain recombines TRBV5-1 with TRBJ1-4; TRBD1 is a possible D gene (6 bases). Trimming removed 1 base from V and 7 bases from J, with 14 bases in between. Looked up from germline, CDR1 is SGHRS and CDR2 is YFSETQ. The CDR3 consists of 15 residues. The CDR3 sequence: CASSLSAGVGEKLFF. The CDR3 DNA follows: TGCGCCAGCAGCTTGAGCGCAGGGGTGGGTGAAAAACTGTTTTTT.

V usage is TRBV7-6 and J usage is TRBJ2-2, with TRBD1 as a possible D gene (6 bases). CDR1 is SGHVS and CDR2 is FNYEAQ in the germline V gene. This CDR3 has 14 residues. Trimming removed 5 bases from V and 1 base from J, with 8 bases in between. The CDR3 region is CASSPGQNTGELFF. As DNA, the CDR3 is TGTGCCAGCAGCCCGGGACAGAACACCGGGGAGCTGTTTTTT.

J is TRBJ2-3 and V is TRBV28; D is possibly TRBD2 (6 bases). Trimming pared 1 base from V and 2 bases from J, leaving 13 bases between. The CDR3 runs 16 residues. Germline CDR1 is MDHEN and CDR2 is SYDVKM. CDR3 nucleotides: TGTGCCAGCAGTTTATTAGCGGTGGACTACACAGATACGCAGTATTTT. It encodes CASSLLAVDYTDTQYF.

The chain links TRBV4-1 to TRBJ1-2; possible D gene TRBD1, 5 bases. Trimming shortened V by 4 bases and J by 1 base, and 10 bases separated the two germline ends. CDR3 length: 14 amino acids. In germline, CDR1 is MGHRA, CDR2 YSYEKL. In nucleotides, the CDR3 is TGCGCCAGCAGCCGACGGGGGGGTAACTATGGCTACACCTTC. This gives the protein CASSRRGGNYGYTF.

V is TRBV5-1 and J is TRBJ2-5, with D perhaps TRBD1 (5 bases). Germline values: CDR1 SGHRS, CDR2 YFSETQ. The CDR3 runs 13 residues. Trimming shortened V by 3 bases and J by 1 base, and 7 bases separated the two germline ends. This CDR3 reads CASSSDTQETQYF. The CDR3 DNA reads as TGCGCCAGCAGCTCGGACACCCAAGAGACCCAGTACTTC.

This sequence joins TRBV28 and TRBJ2-1; 8 nucleotides line up with TRBD2. Germline CDR1 is MDHEN and CDR2 is SYDVKM. V lost 7 bases and J lost 2; bases outside the gene matches: 7. The CDR3 loop spans 15 amino acids. The CDR3: CASNPRGGAYNEQFF. The CDR3 DNA sequence: TGTGCCAGCAACCCCCGGGGGGGCGCCTACAATGAGCAGTTCTTC. Looking up the rest from reference TRBV28 and TRBJ2-1 gives the full variable domain: DVKVTQSSRYLVKRTGEKVFLECVQDMDHENMFWYRQDPGLGLRLIYFSYDVKMKEKGDIPEGYSVSREKKERFSLILESASTNQTSMYLCASNPRGGAYNEQFFGPGTRLTVL.

The V and J genes are TRBV28 and TRBJ1-5; TRBD1 is a possible D gene (5 bases). The CDR3 totals 15 residues. The V gene's germline CDR1 is MDHEN and CDR2 SYDVKM. The V end was cut by 5 bases, the J end by 1 base, with 12 bases between. CDR3 DNA sequence: TGTGCCAGCAGTCTCCAGGGTGGGAGCAATCAGCCCCAGCATTTT. This sequence encodes CASSLQGGSNQPQHF.

This clone turned up a few times. The rearrangement joins TRBV5-6 to TRBJ2-1; D perhaps matches TRBD1 (5 bases). The V gene's germline CDR1 is SGHDT and CDR2 YYEEEE. The CDR3 totals 12 residues. V was shortened by 0 bases and J by 7 bases, with 5 bases between the two germline ends. CDR3 sequence (DNA): TGTGCCAGCAGCTTGGAGGGGAATGAGCAGTTCTTC. Amino acid sequence: CASSLEGNEQFF.

The rearrangement uses TRBV18 and TRBJ2-2, with a tentative D call TRBD2 (5 bases). Trimming pared 5 bases from V and 1 base from J, leaving 8 bases between. The CDR3 runs to 14 residues. Germline CDR1 reads KGHSH; CDR2 reads LQKENI. CDR3 nucleotide sequence: TGTGCCAGCTCAACGGGGTGGAACACCGGGGAGCTGTTTTTT. It codes for CASSTGWNTGELFF. The variable domain in full, with the rest retrieved from reference TRBV18 and TRBJ2-2, is NAGVMQNPRHLVRRRGQEARLRCSPMKGHSHVYWYRQLPEEGLKFMVYLQKENIIDESGMPKERFSAEFPKEGPSILRIQQVVRGDSAAYFCASSTGWNTGELFFGEGSRLTVL.

J is TRBJ2-6 and V is TRBV2, with 9 bases aligning to TRBD1. Germline lookup yields CDR1 SNHLY and CDR2 FYNNEI. V trimming: 10 bases; J trimming: 1 base; junction bases outside the gene matches: 8. This CDR3 contains 16 residues. CDR3 DNA sequence: TGTGCCACTCCGGGACAGGGTCGATCTGGGGCCAACGTCCTGACTTTC. It codes for CATPGQGRSGANVLTF.

J is TRBJ2-7 and V is TRBV28, with TRBD2 matching 11 bases. CDR1 is MDHEN and CDR2 is SYDVKM in the germline V gene. V was clipped by 7 bases and J by 4 bases; unmatched bases: 6. This CDR3 is built from 14 residues. CDR3 loop: CASTGTSGFYEQYF. The CDR3 nucleotides read TGTGCCAGCACCGGGACTAGCGGCTTTTACGAGCAGTACTTC.

V usage is TRBV7-3 and J usage is TRBJ2-1, with a weak D call TRBD2 (6 bases). Trimming cost V 5 bases and J 0 bases, with 11 bases left between them. Germline V gene sequence: CDR1 SGHTA, CDR2 FQGTGA. The CDR3 is made up of 15 amino acids. The DNA of the CDR3 is TGTGCCAGCAGCCTTAGCGGTTACTCCTACAATGAGCAGTTCTTC. The encoded protein is CASSLSGYSYNEQFF.

In this sample, this clone turned up a few times. The chain is built from TRBV5-6 and TRBJ1-2; D is perhaps TRBD1 (6 bases). The CDR3 is made up of 14 amino acids. V gave up 2 bases and J gave up 8 bases, with 16 bases separating them. The germline gives CDR1 SGHDT, CDR2 YYEEEE. CDR3 nucleotides: TGTGCCAGCAGCTTTACAGGGAATGCGGTAGGCTACACCTTC. It is translated as CASSFTGNAVGYTF.

V gene TRBV5-4 combines with J gene TRBJ2-1; 12 nucleotides match TRBD1. Germline V CDR1 and CDR2: SGHNT, YYREEE (reference sequence). The CDR3 length is 19 residues. Trimming at V came to 3 bases and at J to 0 bases, leaving 10 bases not matched to a gene. Here the CDR3 reads CASSSGTGGLLLSYNEQFF. The DNA for the CDR3 is TGTGCCAGCAGCTCCGGGACAGGGGGCTTACTTCTCTCCTACAATGAGCAGTTCTTC.

In its sample, this clone was seen once. The chain couples TRBV27 to TRBJ2-3; perhaps TRBD1 as D (5 bases). Germline V gene data show CDR1 as MNHEY and CDR2 as SMNVEV (reference sequence). CDR3 length equals 15 residues. With 5 bases removed from V and 5 bases from J, the gap between germline ends came to 17 bases. DNA of the CDR3: TGTGCCAGCAGTCCTTCACAGGAACCGGGAGATACGCAGTATTTT. Its protein is CASSPSQEPGDTQYF.

The chain employs TRBV5-1 and TRBJ2-5; the D gene is possibly TRBD1 (8 bases). Trimming pared 6 bases from V and 5 bases from J, leaving 20 bases between. Germline loops: CDR1 SGHRS, CDR2 YFSETQ. The CDR3 is made up of 15 amino acids. CDR3 sequence: CASNIGGTGEETQYF. The DNA for the CDR3 is TGCGCCAGCAACATCGGGGGGACAGGAGAGGAGACCCAGTACTTC.

The gene calls are TRBV5-8 and TRBJ1-5, with TRBD1 matching 10 bases. J lost 2 bases, V lost 4 bases, and 3 bases had no gene match. The V gene's germline CDR1 is SGHTS and CDR2 YDEGEE. The CDR3 length is 15 residues. Here the CDR3 reads CASSPGTGGNQPQHF. CDR3 in DNA: TGTGCCAGCAGCCCCGGGACAGGGGGCAATCAGCCCCAGCATTTT.

The chain links TRBV29-1 to TRBJ2-1; TRBD2 matches 8 bases. The CDR3 contains 15 residues. CDR1 and CDR2 (germline): SQVTM, ANQGSEA. The J segment lost 3 bases and the V segment lost 4 bases, leaving 8 bases of the junction unmatched. CDR3 sequence: CSVGGGLAGYNEQFF. CDR3 in DNA: TGCAGCGTTGGGGGGGGGCTAGCGGGCTACAATGAGCAGTTCTTC.